The 20 T cell receptor beta chains below come from one sample, sequenced in a study of blood T cells in healthy people across ages. Primers used in a second PCR of roughly 6 to 11 cycles were a sample-barcoded 5' primer and a J-beta primer mix. TCRdb itself ran the 5' RACE reads through MiXCR, one entry per CDR3 protein. Of 1.6 million or so distinct CDR3 sequences listed, around 35% are singletons. The sample comprised blood. These receptors all come from a woman aged 25 to 39 in good health.

A few counts support this clonotype. The V gene is TRBV4-2, the J gene TRBJ2-1; the D gene is possibly TRBD1 (6 bases). The CDR3 covers 13 residues. Germline CDR1 reads LGHNA; CDR2 reads YNFKEQ. Trimming stripped 0 bases from V and 9 bases from J, with 9 bases between. The CDR3 here is CASSQDRGFEQFF. The CDR3 bases are TGTGCCAGCAGCCAAGACAGGGGTTTTGAGCAGTTCTTC.

The chain carries TRBV14 and TRBJ2-1; D may be TRBD1 (6 bases). The CDR3 is 15 residues long. V gave up 3 bases and J gave up 12 bases, with 21 bases separating them. Germline V gene data show CDR1 as SGHDN and CDR2 as FVKESK. The CDR3 sequence: CASSHKTGSGDWQFF. The CDR3, as DNA: TGTGCCAGCAGCCATAAGACAGGATCCGGGGATTGGCAGTTCTTC.

This clonotype has a handful of counts. The gene calls are TRBV12-3 or TRBV12-4 and TRBJ2-6, with D hard to call. V lost 6 bases, J lost 1 base, and 7 bases lay in between. CDR3 size: 14 residues. CDR3 bases: TGTGCCAGCAGGCCGAGATCTGGGGCCAACGTCCTGACTTTC. Its protein is CASRPRSGANVLTF.

The chain carries TRBV5-1 and TRBJ1-6; D gene unclear. V was cut by 3 bases and J by 2 bases, with 6 bases left in between. The V gene's germline CDR1 is SGHRS and CDR2 YFSETQ. The CDR3 sequence is 14 residues long. This CDR3 is CASSSATYNSPLHF. CDR3 sequence (DNA): TGCGCCAGCAGCTCGGCCACCTATAATTCACCCCTCCACTTT.

This clonotype was seen a handful of times. This chain connects TRBV9 to TRBJ2-1, with 8 bases fitting TRBD2. The CDR3 sequence is 17 residues long. Germline V gene sequence: CDR1 SGDLS, CDR2 YYNGEE. V was clipped by 0 bases and J by 4 bases; unmatched bases: 9. The CDR3 loop reads CASSVVSRGGTYNEQFF. In DNA form, the CDR3 reads TGTGCCAGCAGCGTAGTCTCTCGCGGGGGGACTTACAATGAGCAGTTCTTC.

This chain uses TRBV6-5 with TRBJ2-1; D is unresolved. From germline, CDR1 is MNHEY and CDR2 SVGAGI. The CDR3 covers 13 residues. Trimming stripped 6 bases from V and 3 bases from J, with 9 bases between. CDR3 amino acids: CASRTALYNEQFF. The CDR3 DNA reads as TGTGCCAGCAGAACCGCCCTCTACAATGAGCAGTTCTTC.

The chain has TRBV7-9 and TRBJ1-2; D is uncertain. Germline V gives CDR1 SEHNR, CDR2 FQNEAQ (reference sequence). V dropped 1 base and J dropped 6 bases, with 12 bases sitting between them. This CDR3 has 14 residues. For the CDR3, the DNA is TGTGCCAGCAGCTTAGAAACAGAATCCCATGGCTACACCTTC. Translated, it gives CASSLETESHGYTF.

This chain joins TRBV6-5 and TRBJ1-2, with D unresolved. The germline V gene has CDR1 MNHEY and CDR2 SVGAGI. V dropped 6 bases and J dropped 7 bases, with 15 bases sitting between them. The CDR3 sequence is 13 residues long. The DNA for the CDR3 is TGTGCCAGCAGGAATCTCCAATCTTTTGGCTACACCTTC. The encoded protein is CASRNLQSFGYTF.

This clonotype was counted between two and nine times. The chain carries TRBV11-2 and TRBJ2-5; no firm D call. The CDR3 totals 11 residues. Trimming stripped 10 bases from V and 1 base from J, with 7 bases between. Germline CDR1 reads SGHAT; CDR2 reads FQNNGV. The CDR3 sequence is CATGLQETQYF. The DNA for the CDR3 is TGTGCCACCGGCCTCCAAGAGACCCAGTACTTC.

In its sample, this clonotype was seen many times. The CDR3: CAISDQEQGREETQYF. The CDR3 coding sequence is TGTGCCATCAGTGACCAGGAACAGGGTCGGGAAGAGACCCAGTACTTC. The V call is TRBV10-3, the J call TRBJ2-5; maybe TRBD1 (6 bases). The CDR3 extends over 16 amino acids. Germline V gives CDR1 ENHRY, CDR2 SYGVKD. The V gene lost 3 bases and the J gene lost 3 bases, with 17 bases spanning the gap.

As concerns this clonotype: One end of the junction is discordant with germline, which a read error may explain. V and J are TRBV20-1 and TRBJ1-1; tentatively, D is TRBD1 (5 bases). Germline-derived CDR1 and CDR2 are DFQATT and SNEGSKA (reference sequence). The length of the CDR3 is 13 residues. The CDR3 loop reads CNARGGRNTEAFF. The CDR3 DNA is TGCAATGCTAGGGGCGGGAGGAACACTGAAGCTTTCTTT.

In its sample, this clonotype was seen a few times. The rearrangement joins TRBV7-3 to TRBJ2-3; 7 bases agree with TRBD1. In germline, CDR1 is SGHTA, CDR2 FQGTGA. V was clipped by 3 bases and J by 7 bases; unmatched bases: 7. This CDR3 is 14 amino acids long. The CDR3 coding sequence is TGTGCCAGCAGCTTCCAAGGGGGCAGGAATACGCAGTATTTT. Its protein product is CASSFQGGRNTQYF. Full variable domain (remainder filled in from reference TRBV7-3 and TRBJ2-3): GAGVSQTPSNKVTEKGKYVELRCDPISGHTALYWYRQSLGQGPEFLIYFQGTGAADDSGLPNDRFFAVRPEGSVSTLKIQRTERGDSAVYLCASSFQGGRNTQYFGPGTRLTVL.

V gene TRBV7-8 combines with J gene TRBJ2-7; D is unresolved. This CDR3 spans 17 amino acids. V gave up 0 bases and J gave up 3 bases, with 18 bases separating them. Germline V gene sequence: CDR1 SGHVS, CDR2 FQNEAQ. CDR3 protein: CASSLAIPGPINYEQYF. The CDR3 DNA reads as TGTGCCAGCAGCTTAGCCATCCCGGGCCCTATAAACTACGAGCAGTACTTC.

This clonotype was observed a few times. V and J are TRBV10-2 and TRBJ2-1, with TRBD2 matching over 12 bases. Looked up from germline, CDR1 is WSHSY and CDR2 is SAAADI. V lost 11 bases, J lost 8 bases, and 13 bases stayed unmatched. There are 15 residues in the CDR3. The CDR3 coding sequence is TGCGCCTCCCTGAAACTAGCGGGAGGAGGGGATGAGCAGTTCTTC. Protein sequence: CASLKLAGGGDEQFF.

J is TRBJ2-5 and V is TRBV27, with a possible D match to TRBD1 (6 bases). From germline, CDR1 is MNHEY and CDR2 SMNVEV (reference sequence). This CDR3 is 16 amino acids long. V was shortened by 1 base and J by 1 base, with 13 bases between the two germline ends. In DNA, the CDR3 is TGTGCCAGCAGTTTATTGACAGGTGACCGCCAAGAGACCCAGTACTTC. Encoded protein: CASSLLTGDRQETQYF.

The chain uses TRBV5-1 and TRBJ1-2; no definite D call. The CDR3 is 14 amino acids. CDR1 and CDR2 from the germline V gene are SGHRS and YFSETQ. The ends were cut back, 3 bases at V and 5 bases at J, with 14 bases in the middle. As DNA, the CDR3 is TGCGCCAGCAGCTCCCTTCGGGCAGATTATGGCTACACCTTC. Protein product: CASSSLRADYGYTF.

A word on this clonotype: The junction departs from the called germline gene at one end, perhaps through a read error. The rearrangement links TRBV9 to TRBJ2-7, with a weak D call TRBD2 (6 bases). The CDR3 has 15 residues. Germline loops: CDR1 SGDLS, CDR2 YYNGEE. CDR3 nucleotides: TGTGCCTGCAGCGTAGGAGGGAGTAGCTCCTACGAGCAGTACTTC. It translates to CACSVGGSSSYEQYF.

The V call is TRBV27, the J call TRBJ2-3; D may be TRBD1 or TRBD2 (7 bases each). The CDR3 totals 19 residues. V gave up 6 bases and J gave up 1 base, with 26 bases separating them. The V gene's germline CDR1 is MNHEY and CDR2 SMNVEV (reference sequence). The CDR3 DNA follows: TGTGCCAGCAGGAAGGACAGGCCCAATCCGGGAGGCGGCACAGATACGCAGTATTTT. This gives the protein CASRKDRPNPGGGTDTQYF.

The V and J genes are TRBV7-8 and TRBJ1-6, with D perhaps TRBD1 (6 bases). The CDR3 has 15 amino acids. From germline, CDR1 is SGHVS and CDR2 FQNEAQ. Trimming took off 5 bases at V and 6 bases at J, with 14 bases between the two ends. The DNA of the CDR3 is TGTGCCAGCAGCCTGAGTACAGGGAGTAATTCACCCCTCCACTTT. Translation: CASSLSTGSNSPLHF.

This clonotype was counted a few times. This chain uses TRBV6-6 with TRBJ2-5; possibly TRBD1 or TRBD2 for D (5 bases each). V lost 5 bases, J lost 5 bases, and 24 bases lay in between. CDR1 and CDR2 from the germline V gene are MNHNY and SVGAGI (reference sequence). CDR3 length: 17 amino acids. The CDR3 spells CASSPKRGARLGETQYF. Written as DNA, the CDR3 is TGTGCCAGCAGTCCAAAGAGGGGCGCGAGGCTGGGGGAGACCCAGTACTTC.